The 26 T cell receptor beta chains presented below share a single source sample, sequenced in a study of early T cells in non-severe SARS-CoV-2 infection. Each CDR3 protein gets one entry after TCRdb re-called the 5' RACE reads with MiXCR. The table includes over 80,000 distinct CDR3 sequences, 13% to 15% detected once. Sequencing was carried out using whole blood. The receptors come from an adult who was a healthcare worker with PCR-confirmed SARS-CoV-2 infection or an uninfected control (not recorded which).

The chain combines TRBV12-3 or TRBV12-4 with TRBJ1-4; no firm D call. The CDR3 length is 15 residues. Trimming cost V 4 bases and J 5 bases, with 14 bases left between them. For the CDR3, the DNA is TGTGCCAGCAGTTACGCGGGAGCGGGGAATGAAAAACTGTTTTTT. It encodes CASSYAGAGNEKLFF.

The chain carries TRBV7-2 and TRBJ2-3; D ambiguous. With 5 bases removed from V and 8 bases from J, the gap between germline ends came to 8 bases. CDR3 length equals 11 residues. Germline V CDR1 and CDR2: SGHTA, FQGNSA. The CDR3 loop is CASSGVGTQYF. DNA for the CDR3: TGTGCCAGCAGCGGCGTTGGTACGCAGTATTTT. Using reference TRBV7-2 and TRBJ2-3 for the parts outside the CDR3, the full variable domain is GAGVSQSPSNKVTEKGKDVELRCDPISGHTALYWYRQSLGQGLEFLIYFQGNSAPDKSGLPSDRFSAERTGGSVSTLTIQRTQQEDSAVYLCASSGVGTQYFGPGTRLTVL.

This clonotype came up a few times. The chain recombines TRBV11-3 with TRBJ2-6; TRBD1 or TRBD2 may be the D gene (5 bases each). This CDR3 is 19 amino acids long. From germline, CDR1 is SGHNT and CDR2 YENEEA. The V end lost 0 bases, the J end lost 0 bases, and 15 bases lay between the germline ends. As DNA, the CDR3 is TGTGCCAGCAGCTTAGATGACCGGCAGGGACCCTCTGGGGCCAACGTCCTGACTTTC. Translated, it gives CASSLDDRQGPSGANVLTF. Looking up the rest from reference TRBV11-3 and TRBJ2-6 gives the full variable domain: EAGVVQSPRYKIIEKKQPVAFWCNPISGHNTLYWYLQNLGQGPELLIRYENEEAVDDSQLPKDRFSAERLKGVDSTLKIQPAELGDSAVYLCASSLDDRQGPSGANVLTFGAGSRLTVL.

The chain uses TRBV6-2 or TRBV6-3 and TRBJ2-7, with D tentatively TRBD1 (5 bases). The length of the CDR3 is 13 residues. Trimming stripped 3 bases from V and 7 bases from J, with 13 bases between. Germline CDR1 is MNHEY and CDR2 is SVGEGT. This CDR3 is CASSYGRVGEQYF. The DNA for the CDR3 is TGTGCCAGCAGTTATGGCAGGGTAGGGGAGCAGTACTTC.

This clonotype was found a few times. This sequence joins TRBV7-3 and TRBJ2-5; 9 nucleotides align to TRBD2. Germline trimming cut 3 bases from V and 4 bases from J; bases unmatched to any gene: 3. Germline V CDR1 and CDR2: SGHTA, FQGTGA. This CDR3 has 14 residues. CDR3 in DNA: TGTGCCAGCAGCTTGCAAGCGGGGGGAGAGACCCAGTACTTC. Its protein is CASSLQAGGETQYF.

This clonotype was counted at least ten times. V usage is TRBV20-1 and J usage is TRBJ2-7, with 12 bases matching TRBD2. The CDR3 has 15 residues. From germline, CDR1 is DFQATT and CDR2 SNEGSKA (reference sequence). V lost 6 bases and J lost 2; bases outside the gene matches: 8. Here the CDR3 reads CSARSGLAGTYEQYF. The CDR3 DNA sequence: TGCAGTGCCCGTAGTGGACTAGCGGGGACCTACGAGCAGTACTTC.

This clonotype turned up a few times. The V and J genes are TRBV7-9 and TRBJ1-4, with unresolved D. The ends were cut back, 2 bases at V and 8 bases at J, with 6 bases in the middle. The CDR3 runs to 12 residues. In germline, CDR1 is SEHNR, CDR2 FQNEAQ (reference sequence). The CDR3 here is CASSLSREKLFF. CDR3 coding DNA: TGTGCCAGCAGCTTATCGCGGGAAAAACTGTTTTTT. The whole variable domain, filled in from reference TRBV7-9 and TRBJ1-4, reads DTGVSQNPRHKITKRGQNVTFRCDPISEHNRLYWYRQTLGQGPEFLTYFQNEAQLEKSRLLSDRFSAERPKGSFSTLEIQRTEQGDSAMYLCASSLSREKLFFGSGTQLSVL.

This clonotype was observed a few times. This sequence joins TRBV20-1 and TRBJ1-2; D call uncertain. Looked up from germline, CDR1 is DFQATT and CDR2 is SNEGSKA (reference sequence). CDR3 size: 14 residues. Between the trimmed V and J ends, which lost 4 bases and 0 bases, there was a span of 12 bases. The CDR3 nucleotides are TGCAGTGCTACAAAGGGAAATACTAACTATGGCTACACCTTC. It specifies CSATKGNTNYGYTF.

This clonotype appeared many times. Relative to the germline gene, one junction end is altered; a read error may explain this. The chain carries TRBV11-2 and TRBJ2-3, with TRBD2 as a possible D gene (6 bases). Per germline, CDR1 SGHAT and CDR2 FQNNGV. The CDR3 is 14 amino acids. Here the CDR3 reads CASSLGTSTDTQYF. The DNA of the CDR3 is TGCGCCAGCAGCTTGGGGACTAGCACAGATACGCAGTATTTT.

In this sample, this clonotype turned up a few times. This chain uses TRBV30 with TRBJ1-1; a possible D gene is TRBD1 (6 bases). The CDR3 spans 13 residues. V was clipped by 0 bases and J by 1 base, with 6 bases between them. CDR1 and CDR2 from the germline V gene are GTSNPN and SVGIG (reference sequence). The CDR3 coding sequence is TGTGCCTGGAGTGTGGGACAGAACACTGAAGCTTTCTTT. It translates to CAWSVGQNTEAFF.

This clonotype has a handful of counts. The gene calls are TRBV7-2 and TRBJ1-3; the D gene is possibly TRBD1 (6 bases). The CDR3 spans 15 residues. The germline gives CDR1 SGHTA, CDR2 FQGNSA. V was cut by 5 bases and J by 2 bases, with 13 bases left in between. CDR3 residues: CASSRITGTGNTIYF. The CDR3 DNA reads TGTGCCAGCAGCCGAATCACAGGGACTGGAAACACCATATATTTT.

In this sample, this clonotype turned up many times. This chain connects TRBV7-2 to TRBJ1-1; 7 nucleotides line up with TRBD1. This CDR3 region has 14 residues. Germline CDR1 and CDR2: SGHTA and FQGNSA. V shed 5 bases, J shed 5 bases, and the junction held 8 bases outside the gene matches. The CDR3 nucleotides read TGTGCCAGCAGCCGACAGGGCCGGGGTACTGAAGCTTTCTTT. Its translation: CASSRQGRGTEAFF.

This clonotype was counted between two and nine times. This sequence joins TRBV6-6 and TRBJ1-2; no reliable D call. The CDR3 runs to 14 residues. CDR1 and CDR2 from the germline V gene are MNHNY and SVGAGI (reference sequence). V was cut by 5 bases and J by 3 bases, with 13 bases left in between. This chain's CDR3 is CASSPRRSDYGYTF. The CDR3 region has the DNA TGTGCCAGCAGTCCCCGGCGGTCTGACTATGGCTACACCTTC.

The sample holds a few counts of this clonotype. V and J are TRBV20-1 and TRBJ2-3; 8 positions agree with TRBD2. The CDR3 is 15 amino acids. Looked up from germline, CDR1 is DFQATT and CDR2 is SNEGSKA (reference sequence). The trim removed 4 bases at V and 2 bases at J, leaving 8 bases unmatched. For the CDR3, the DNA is TGCAGTGCTAACGTCATAGCGGGGAACACAGATACGCAGTATTTT. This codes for CSANVIAGNTDTQYF.

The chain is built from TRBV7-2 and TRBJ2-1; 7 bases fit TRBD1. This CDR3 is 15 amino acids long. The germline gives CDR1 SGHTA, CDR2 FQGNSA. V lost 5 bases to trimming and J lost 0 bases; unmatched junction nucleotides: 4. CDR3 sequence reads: CASSQTGSSYNEQFF. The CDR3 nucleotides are TGTGCCAGCAGCCAGACAGGGAGCTCCTACAATGAGCAGTTCTTC.

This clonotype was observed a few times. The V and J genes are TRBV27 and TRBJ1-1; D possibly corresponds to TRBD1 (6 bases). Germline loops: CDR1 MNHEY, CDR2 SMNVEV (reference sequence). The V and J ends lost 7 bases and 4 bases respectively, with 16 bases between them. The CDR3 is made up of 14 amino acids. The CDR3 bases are TGTGCCAGCACTCCGGGGGGCGAAGGCACTGAAGCTTTCTTT. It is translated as CASTPGGEGTEAFF.

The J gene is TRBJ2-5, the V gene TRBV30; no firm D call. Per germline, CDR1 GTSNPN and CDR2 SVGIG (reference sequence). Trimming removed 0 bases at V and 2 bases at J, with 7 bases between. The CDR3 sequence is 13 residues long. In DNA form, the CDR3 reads TGTGCCTGGAGTGTTACAGTACAAGAGACCCAGTACTTC. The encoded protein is CAWSVTVQETQYF. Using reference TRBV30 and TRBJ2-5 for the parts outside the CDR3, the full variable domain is SQTIHQWPATLVQPVGSPLSLECTVEGTSNPNLYWYRQAAGRGLQLLFYSVGIGQISSEVPQNLSASRPQDRQFILSSKKLLLSDSGFYLCAWSVTVQETQYFGPGTRLLVL.

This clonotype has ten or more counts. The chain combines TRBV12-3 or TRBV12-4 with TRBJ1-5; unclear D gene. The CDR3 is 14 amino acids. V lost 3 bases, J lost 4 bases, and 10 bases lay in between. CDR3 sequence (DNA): TGTGCCAGCAGTTTTGGGTCAGCTAATCAGCCCCAGCATTTT. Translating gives CASSFGSANQPQHF.

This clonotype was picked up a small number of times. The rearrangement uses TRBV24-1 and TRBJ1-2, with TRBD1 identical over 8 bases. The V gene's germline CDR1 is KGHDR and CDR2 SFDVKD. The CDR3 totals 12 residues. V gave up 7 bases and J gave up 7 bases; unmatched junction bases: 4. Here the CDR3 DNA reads TGTGCCACCAGGGACAGGGTGGGTGGCTACACCTTC. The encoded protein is CATRDRVGGYTF.

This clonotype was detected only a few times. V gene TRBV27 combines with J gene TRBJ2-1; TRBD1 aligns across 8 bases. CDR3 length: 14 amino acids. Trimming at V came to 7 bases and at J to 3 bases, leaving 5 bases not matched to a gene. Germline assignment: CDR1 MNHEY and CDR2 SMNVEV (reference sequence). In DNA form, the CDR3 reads TGTGCCAGCAAAAGAACAGGGGGCTACAATGAGCAGTTCTTC. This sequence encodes CASKRTGGYNEQFF.

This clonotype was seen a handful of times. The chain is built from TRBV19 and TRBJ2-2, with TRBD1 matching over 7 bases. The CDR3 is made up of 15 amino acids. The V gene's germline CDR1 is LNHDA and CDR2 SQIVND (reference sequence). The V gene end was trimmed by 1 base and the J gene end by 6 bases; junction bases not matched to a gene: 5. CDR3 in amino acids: CASSIATGVPGELFF. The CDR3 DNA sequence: TGTGCCAGTAGTATAGCCACAGGGGTTCCCGGGGAGCTGTTTTTT.

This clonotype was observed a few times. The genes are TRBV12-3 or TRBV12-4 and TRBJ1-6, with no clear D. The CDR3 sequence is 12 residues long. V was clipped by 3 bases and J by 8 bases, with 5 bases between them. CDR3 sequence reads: CASSLNDSPLHF. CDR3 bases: TGTGCCAGCAGTTTGAATGATTCACCCCTCCACTTT.

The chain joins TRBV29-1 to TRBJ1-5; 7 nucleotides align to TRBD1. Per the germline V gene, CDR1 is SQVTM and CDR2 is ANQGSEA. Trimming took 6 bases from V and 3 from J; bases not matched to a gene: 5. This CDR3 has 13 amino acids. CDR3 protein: CSVLTGNNQPQHF. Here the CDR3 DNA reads TGCAGCGTCCTGACAGGGAACAATCAGCCCCAGCATTTT.

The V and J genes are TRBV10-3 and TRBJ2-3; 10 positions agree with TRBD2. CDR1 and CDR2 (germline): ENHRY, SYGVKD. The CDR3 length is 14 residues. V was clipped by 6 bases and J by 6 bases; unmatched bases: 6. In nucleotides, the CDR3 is TGTGCCATCAGGGCTAGCGGGGGAAATGATACGCAGTATTTT. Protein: CAIRASGGNDTQYF.

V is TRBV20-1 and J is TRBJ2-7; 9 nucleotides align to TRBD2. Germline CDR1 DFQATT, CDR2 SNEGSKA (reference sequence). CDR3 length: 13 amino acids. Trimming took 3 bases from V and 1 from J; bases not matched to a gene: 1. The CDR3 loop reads CSASSGGSYEQYF. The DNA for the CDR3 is TGCAGTGCTAGTAGCGGGGGTTCCTACGAGCAGTACTTC.

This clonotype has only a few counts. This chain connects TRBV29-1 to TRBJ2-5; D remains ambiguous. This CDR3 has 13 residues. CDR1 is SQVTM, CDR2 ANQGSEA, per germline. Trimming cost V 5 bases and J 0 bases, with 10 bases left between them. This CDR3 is CSVPSAYQETQYF. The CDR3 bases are TGCAGCGTTCCCAGCGCGTACCAAGAGACCCAGTACTTC.